Shown below are 8 T cell receptor beta chains from a single sample sequenced in a study of blood T cells in healthy people across ages (dated by TCRdb to about 2015). Receptor libraries were prepared by 5' RACE. The data were produced on an Illumina HiSeq 2500. The second PCR ran for roughly 6 to 11 cycles and used a J-beta primer mix along with a sample-barcoded 5' primer. TCRdb reworked the public reads: Q25 trimming with fastp, MiXCR clone assembly, productive beta chains retained. Duplicate CDR3 protein sequences are folded into a single record with the most common DNA and genes. The sample table shows 1.5 million to 2 million distinct CDR3 sequences, and roughly 27% are seen once. Roughly 8% of the sample is taken by the ten largest. Sequencing input: blood. These receptors came from a woman in her twenties or thirties in good health.

The V and J genes are TRBV12-3 or TRBV12-4 and TRBJ1-4, with 7 bases fitting TRBD1. The J segment lost 6 bases and the V segment lost 6 bases, leaving 7 bases of the junction unmatched. CDR3 length: 14 residues. The CDR3 DNA reads as TGTGCCAGCAGCTACTCCGGGACAGATGAAAAACTGTTTTTT. Its protein is CASSYSGTDEKLFF.

Concerning this clonotype: The germline gene is not matched at one end of the junction; a read error may be the cause. The V and J genes are TRBV14 and TRBJ2-1; D is unresolved. The V gene's germline CDR1 is SGHDN and CDR2 FVKESK. CDR3 length equals 16 residues. CDR3 DNA sequence: TGTGCCGGCAGCCAAGTCCGCGCTTCCTCCTACAATGAGCAGTTCTTC. Translation: CAGSQVRASSYNEQFF.

This clonotype was seen more than once but under ten times. The V gene is TRBV6-2 or TRBV6-3, the J gene TRBJ2-7, with unresolved D. The V end lost 8 bases, the J end lost 4 bases, and 12 bases lay between the germline ends. The CDR3 is made up of 12 amino acids. Germline-derived CDR1 and CDR2 are MNHEY and SVGEGT. The CDR3 here is CASRRARYEQYF. In DNA form, the CDR3 reads TGTGCCAGCCGACGCGCGAGATACGAGCAGTACTTC.

This clonotype was detected a few times. The chain joins TRBV5-4 to TRBJ1-2; 12 nucleotides agree with TRBD1. With V trimmed by 5 bases and J by 4 bases, 12 bases remained unmatched. The CDR3 extends over 17 amino acids. Per the germline V gene, CDR1 is SGHNT and CDR2 is YYREEE (reference sequence). CDR3 bases: TGTGCCAGCAGGGCGGGGACAGGGGGCGCGGTACTCTATGGCTACACCTTC. Protein product: CASRAGTGGAVLYGYTF. Using reference TRBV5-4 and TRBJ1-2 for the parts outside the CDR3, the full variable domain is ETGVTQSPTHLIKTRGQQVTLRCSSQSGHNTVSWYQQALGQGPQFIFQYYREEENGRGNFPPRFSGLQFPNYSSELNVNALELDDSALYLCASRAGTGGAVLYGYTFGSGTRLTVV.

This clonotype was recorded many times. The CDR3 nucleotides read TGCAGCGTTGGTGGGGGGGCGCGCGCAGATACGCAGTATTTT. Its translation is CSVGGGARADTQYF. This sequence joins TRBV29-1 and TRBJ2-3, with D maybe TRBD2 (7 bases). V was pared by 4 bases and J by 4 bases, with 15 bases between. The CDR3 is 14 residues long. Germline CDR1 is SQVTM and CDR2 is ANQGSEA.

The V call is TRBV19, the J call TRBJ1-5; no clear D gene. The CDR3 length is 15 residues. The V end lost 1 base, the J end lost 6 bases, and 13 bases lay between the germline ends. Germline V lookup: CDR1 LNHDA, CDR2 SQIVND (reference sequence). CDR3 in DNA: TGTGCCAGTAGTATAGTGCCGATGGGAGGTCAGCCCCAGCATTTT. Protein sequence: CASSIVPMGGQPQHF.

The chain combines TRBV6-5 with TRBJ1-1, with 9 bases that match TRBD1. V was clipped by 5 bases and J by 7 bases; unmatched bases: 14. This CDR3 region has 16 residues. Per the germline V gene, CDR1 is MNHEY and CDR2 is SVGAGI. The CDR3 nucleotides read TGTGCCAGCAGTACGATAAGGACAGGGGCAAGAGGTGAAGCTTTCTTT. Protein: CASSTIRTGARGEAFF.

The gene calls are TRBV3-1 and TRBJ2-1; D is perhaps TRBD2 (6 bases). The germline gives CDR1 LGHDT, CDR2 YNNKEL (reference sequence). Trimming removed 8 bases at V and 2 bases at J, with 10 bases between. This CDR3 is built from 13 residues. CDR3: CASVAAPYNEQFF. The CDR3 coding sequence is TGTGCCAGCGTAGCGGCTCCCTACAATGAGCAGTTCTTC.